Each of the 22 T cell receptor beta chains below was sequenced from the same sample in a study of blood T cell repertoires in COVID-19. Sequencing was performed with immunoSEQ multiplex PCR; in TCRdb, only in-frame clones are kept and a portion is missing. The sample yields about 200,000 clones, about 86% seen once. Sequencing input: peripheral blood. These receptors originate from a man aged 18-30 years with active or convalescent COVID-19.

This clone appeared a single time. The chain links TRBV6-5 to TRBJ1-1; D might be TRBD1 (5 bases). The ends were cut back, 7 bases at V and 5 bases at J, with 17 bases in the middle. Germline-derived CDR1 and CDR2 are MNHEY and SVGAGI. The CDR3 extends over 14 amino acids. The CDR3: CASNPVLGGTEAFF. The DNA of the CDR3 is TGTGCCAGCAACCCCGTTCTGGGGGGGACTGAAGCTTTCTTT.

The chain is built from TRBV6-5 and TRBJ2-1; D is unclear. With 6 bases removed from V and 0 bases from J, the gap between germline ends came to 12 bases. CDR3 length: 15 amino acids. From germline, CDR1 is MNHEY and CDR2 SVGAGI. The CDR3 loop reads CASRPENPSYNEQFF. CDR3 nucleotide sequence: TGTGCCAGCAGACCTGAGAATCCCTCCTACAATGAGCAGTTCTTC.

Here the CDR3 reads CASSLSIGQGMGEQYF. DNA of the CDR3: TGTGCCAGCTCTTTATCTATTGGACAGGGGATGGGCGAGCAGTACTTC. V gene TRBV18 combines with J gene TRBJ2-7; TRBD1 aligns across 9 bases. V was clipped by 6 bases and J by 6 bases; unmatched bases: 15. The germline gives CDR1 KGHSH, CDR2 LQKENI. This CDR3 contains 16 residues.

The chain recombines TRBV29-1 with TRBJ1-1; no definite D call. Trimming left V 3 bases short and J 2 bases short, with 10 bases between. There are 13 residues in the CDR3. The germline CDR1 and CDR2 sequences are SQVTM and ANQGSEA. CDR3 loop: CSVEGRDNTEAFF. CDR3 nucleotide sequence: TGCAGCGTTGAGGGCAGAGATAACACTGAAGCTTTCTTT.

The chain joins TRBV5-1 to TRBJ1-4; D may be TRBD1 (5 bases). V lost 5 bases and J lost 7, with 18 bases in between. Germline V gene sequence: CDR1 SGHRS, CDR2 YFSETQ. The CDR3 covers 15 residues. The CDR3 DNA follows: TGCGCCAGCAGACCTAATGGGGCTGCACCTGAAAAACTGTTTTTT. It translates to CASRPNGAAPEKLFF.

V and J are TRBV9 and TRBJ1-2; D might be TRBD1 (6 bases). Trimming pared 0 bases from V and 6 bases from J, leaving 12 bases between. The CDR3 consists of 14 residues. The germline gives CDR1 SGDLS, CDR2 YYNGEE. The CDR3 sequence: CASSVVGGRDGYTF. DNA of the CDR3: TGTGCCAGCAGCGTAGTAGGGGGGAGGGATGGCTACACCTTC.

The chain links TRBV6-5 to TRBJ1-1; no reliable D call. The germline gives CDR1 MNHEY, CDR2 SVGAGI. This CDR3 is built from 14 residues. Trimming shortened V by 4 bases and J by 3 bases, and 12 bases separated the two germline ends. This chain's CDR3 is CASSFLSGDTEAFF. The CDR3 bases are TGTGCCAGCAGTTTTCTCAGCGGGGACACTGAAGCTTTCTTT.

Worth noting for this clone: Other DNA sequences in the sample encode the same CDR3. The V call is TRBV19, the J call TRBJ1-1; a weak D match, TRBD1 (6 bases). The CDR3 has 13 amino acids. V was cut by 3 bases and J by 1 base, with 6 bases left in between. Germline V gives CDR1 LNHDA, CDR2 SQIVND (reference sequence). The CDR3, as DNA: TGTGCCAGTAGTATCAGGGGGAACACTGAAGCTTTCTTT. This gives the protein CASSIRGNTEAFF.

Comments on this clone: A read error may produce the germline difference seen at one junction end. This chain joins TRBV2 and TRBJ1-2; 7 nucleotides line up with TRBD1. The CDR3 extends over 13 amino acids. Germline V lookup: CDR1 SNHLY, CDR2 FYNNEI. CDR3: CASSVDRVKGCTF. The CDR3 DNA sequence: TGTGCCAGCAGCGTAGACAGGGTTAAGGGCTGCACCTTC.

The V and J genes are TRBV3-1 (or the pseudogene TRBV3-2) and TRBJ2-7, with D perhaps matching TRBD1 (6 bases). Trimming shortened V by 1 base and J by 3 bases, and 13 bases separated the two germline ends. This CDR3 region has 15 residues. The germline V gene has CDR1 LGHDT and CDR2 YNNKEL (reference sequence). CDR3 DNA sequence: TGTGCCAGCAGCCAAGGAGCGGCAGGGGACTACGAGCAGTACTTC. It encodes CASSQGAAGDYEQYF.

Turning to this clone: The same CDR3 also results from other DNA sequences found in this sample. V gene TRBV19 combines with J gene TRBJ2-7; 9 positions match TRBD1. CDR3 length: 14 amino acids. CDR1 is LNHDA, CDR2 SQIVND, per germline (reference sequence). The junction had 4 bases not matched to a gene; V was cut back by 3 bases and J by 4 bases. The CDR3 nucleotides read TGTGCCAGTAGTATTTTGGGACAGGGTTACGAGCAGTACTTC. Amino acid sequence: CASSILGQGYEQYF.

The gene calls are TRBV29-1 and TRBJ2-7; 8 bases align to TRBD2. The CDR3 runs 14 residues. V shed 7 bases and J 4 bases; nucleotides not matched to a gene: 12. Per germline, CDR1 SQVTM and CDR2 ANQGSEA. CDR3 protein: CSAEVERESYEQYF. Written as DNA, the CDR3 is TGCAGCGCTGAGGTAGAGCGGGAGTCTTACGAGCAGTACTTC.

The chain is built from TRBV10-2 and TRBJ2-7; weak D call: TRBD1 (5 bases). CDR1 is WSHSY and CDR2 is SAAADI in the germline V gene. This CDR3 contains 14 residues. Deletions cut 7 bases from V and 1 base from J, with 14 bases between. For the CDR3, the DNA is TGCGCCAGCACCCGGACAAGGACGTCCTACGAGCAGTACTTC. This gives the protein CASTRTRTSYEQYF.

CDR3 coding DNA: TGTGCCAGCTCCCTGTTGCGGGAGACCTACAATGAGCAGTTCTTC. Its translation is CASSLLRETYNEQFF. V is TRBV2 and J is TRBJ2-1; 7 bases are a match to TRBD2. The CDR3 is 15 residues long. V trimming: 8 bases; J trimming: 2 bases; junction bases outside the gene matches: 9. Germline V gene data show CDR1 as SNHLY and CDR2 as FYNNEI.

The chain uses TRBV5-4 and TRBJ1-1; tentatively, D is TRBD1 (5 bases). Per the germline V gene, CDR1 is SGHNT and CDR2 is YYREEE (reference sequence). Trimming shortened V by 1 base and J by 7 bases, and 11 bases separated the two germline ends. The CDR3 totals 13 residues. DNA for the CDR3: TGTGCCAGCAGCTTGACGGGGGGGAGTGAAGCTTTCTTT. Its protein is CASSLTGGSEAFF.

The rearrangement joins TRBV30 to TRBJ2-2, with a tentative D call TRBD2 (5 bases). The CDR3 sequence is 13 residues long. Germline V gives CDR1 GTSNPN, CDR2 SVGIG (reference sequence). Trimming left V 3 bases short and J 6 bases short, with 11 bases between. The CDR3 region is CAWSSTSSGELFF. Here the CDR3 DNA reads TGTGCCTGGAGCTCAACTAGTTCCGGGGAGCTGTTTTTT.

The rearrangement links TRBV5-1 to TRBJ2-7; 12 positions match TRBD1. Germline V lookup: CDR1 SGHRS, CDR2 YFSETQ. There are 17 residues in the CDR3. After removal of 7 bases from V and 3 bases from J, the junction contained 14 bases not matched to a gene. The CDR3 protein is CASGSGTGGSSVYEQYF. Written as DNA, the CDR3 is TGCGCCAGCGGGTCCGGGACAGGGGGCTCTAGTGTCTACGAGCAGTACTTC. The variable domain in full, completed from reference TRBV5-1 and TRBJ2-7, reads KAGVTQTPRYLIKTRGQQVTLSCSPISGHRSVSWYQQTPGQGLQFLFEYFSETQRNKGNFPGRFSGRQFSNSRSEMNVSTLELGDSALYLCASGSGTGGSSVYEQYFGPGTRLTVT.

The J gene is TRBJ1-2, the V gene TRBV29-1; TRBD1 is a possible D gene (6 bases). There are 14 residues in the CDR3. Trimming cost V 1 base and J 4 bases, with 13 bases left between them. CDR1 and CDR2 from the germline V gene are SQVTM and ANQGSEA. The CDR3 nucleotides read TGCAGCGTTGAAGCGGACAGTTGGGGCTATGGCTACACCTTC. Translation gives CSVEADSWGYGYTF.

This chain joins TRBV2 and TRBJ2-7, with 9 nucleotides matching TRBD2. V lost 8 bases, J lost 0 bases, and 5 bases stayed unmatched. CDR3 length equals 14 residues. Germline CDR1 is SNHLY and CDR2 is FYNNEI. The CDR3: CASQKTSGSYEQYF. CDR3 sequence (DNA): TGTGCCAGCCAGAAGACTAGCGGCTCCTACGAGCAGTACTTC.

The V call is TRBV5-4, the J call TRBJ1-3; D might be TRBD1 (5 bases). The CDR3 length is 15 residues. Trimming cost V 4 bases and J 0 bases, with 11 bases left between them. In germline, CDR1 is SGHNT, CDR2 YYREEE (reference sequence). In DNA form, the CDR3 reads TGTGCCAGCAGCCGCGACAGTTTCTCTGGAAACACCATATATTTT. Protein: CASSRDSFSGNTIYF. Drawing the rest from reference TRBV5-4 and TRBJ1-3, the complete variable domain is ETGVTQSPTHLIKTRGQQVTLRCSSQSGHNTVSWYQQALGQGPQFIFQYYREEENGRGNFPPRFSGLQFPNYSSELNVNALELDDSALYLCASSRDSFSGNTIYFGEGSWLTVV.

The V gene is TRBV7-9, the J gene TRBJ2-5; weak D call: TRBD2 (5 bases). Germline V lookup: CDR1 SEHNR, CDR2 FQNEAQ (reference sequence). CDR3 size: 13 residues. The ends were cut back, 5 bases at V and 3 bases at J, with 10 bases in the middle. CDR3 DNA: TGTGCCAGCAGCCGTGACTATGAAGAGACCCAGTACTTC. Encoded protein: CASSRDYEETQYF.

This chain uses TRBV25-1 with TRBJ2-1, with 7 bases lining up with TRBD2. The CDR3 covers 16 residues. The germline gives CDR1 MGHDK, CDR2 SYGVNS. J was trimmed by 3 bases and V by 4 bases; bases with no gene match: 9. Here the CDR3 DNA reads TGTGCCAGCAGTGGGGAGGGACTATCCATCTACAATGAGCAGTTCTTC. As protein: CASSGEGLSIYNEQFF.